This T cell receptor (beta chain) was sequenced during a study of CD8 T cell repertoires and HIV-1 epitope variants. Study overall: Tested: three Gag epitope families, Nef HW9 and YT9. T cells were cultured for more than nine days with cytokines added on days 3 and 7. Separate from the cultures, 1M uncultured T cells served as baseline.

Germline CDR1 reads LNHDA; CDR2 reads SQIVND (reference sequence). The CDR3 is 14 residues long. V gave up 1 base and J gave up 4 bases, with 11 bases separating them. Study-level results: Of nine antigen-specific beta clonotypes, six appeared to cross-react with escape variants.

Profiling relied on immunoSEQ multiplex PCR, and the TCRdb table lists in-frame clones only, not all of them. The table has a few thousand clones, approximately 70% seen once. Concerning this clone itself: Its specificity is not known.

The sequence derives from a male donor with HIV. The specimen was cultured CD8+ T cells derived from PBMCs. V and J are TRBV19 and TRBJ2-7, with TRBD1 as a possible D gene (5 bases). This CDR3 reads CASSIGSAGYEQYF. The CDR3 DNA reads as TGTGCCAGTAGTATAGGTTCGGCAGGGTACGAGCAGTACTTC.